The T cell receptor beta chain under discussion was sequenced for a study of OX40 agonist ivuxolimab in advanced cancers. Looking at the study overall: Ivuxolimab was a fully human IgG2 agonistic monoclonal antibody targeting the costimulatory receptor OX40 (CD134). Intravenous ivuxolimab was administered to patients every 2 weeks at six dose levels: 0.01, 0.1, 0.3, 1.5, 3 and 10 mg/kg. Of the roughly 53 patients in dose escalation, approximately 20 had hepatocellular carcinoma, some 15 had melanoma, 9 had renal cell carcinoma and 9 had head and neck cancer. In the dose-escalation cohort, 82.7% of patients were male, and the mean age was 60 years with a range of roughly 23 to 79. Prior anti-PD-1, anti-PD-L1 or anti-CTLA-4 therapy was permitted, and 40% of dose-escalation patients had received checkpoint inhibitors. Three dose-escalation patients achieved partial responses, one with hepatocellular carcinoma and two with cutaneous melanoma. The point of sequencing TCRbeta in the periphery was to test whether ivuxolimab changed TCR sequence diversity and drove clonal T-cell expansion. The paper describes the monotherapy dose-escalation part (N ≈ 52 patients) of the phase I trial of ivuxolimab. General study outcomes and caveats: At doses of 0.1 to 3.0 mg/kg, clonal expansion of both CD4+ and CD8+ T cells in blood was seen between baseline and week 6. In partial responders in the 0.1-3.0 mg/kg groups, normalized peripheral clonal expansion was found to be among the lowest, especially among CD8+ T cells. On average, CD8+ T cells showed more expanded clones than CD4+ T cells after ivuxolimab. Which antigens the clonally expanded peripheral T cells were specific for was not determined. Low levels of normalized T-cell clonal expansion were also seen in some patients who did not respond.

Remarks on this clone: Its antigen is still unknown. Per-base quality was not reported, and no clone a single base away is much larger than it.

V has 5 bases trimmed and J has 6 bases trimmed; junction bases matching no gene number 13. Counted from cysteine to phenylalanine, this CDR3 has 16 amino acids. Left in the record is the CDR3 DNA by itself, 48 bases read in frame from the first base. CDR1 and CDR2, looked up from the germline V gene, are SGHRS and YFSETQ. Genomic DNA was isolated from the sorted cells so that the TCRbeta CDR3 region could be sequenced. The immunoSEQ Assay was used for sequencing of TCRbeta CDR3 regions. TCRdb holds this immuneACCESS table with in-frame rearrangements only. Some clones are missing; in checked studies, unresolved V genes explain under half, and the rest has no known cause. In this sample the table shows tens of thousands of clones, about 85% of which occur a single time. Together, the top ten hold more than 0.45% of the sample. The trial excluded patients who had a history of autoimmune disease or were on systemic immunosuppression. In every dose cohort, peripheral blood was drawn for TCR sequencing at baseline, cycle 4 day 1, and cycle 7 day 1. The samples were drawn from a first-in-human, open-label, multicenter phase I dose-escalation trial of ivuxolimab. Adults with locally advanced or metastatic melanoma, renal cell carcinoma, hepatocellular carcinoma or head and neck squamous cell carcinoma were enrolled in the trial. Before TCR sequencing, CD4+ and CD8+ T cells were separately sorted from peripheral blood.

The sample was CD4+ or CD8+ T cells sorted from blood, taken in a trial of the OX40 agonist ivuxolimab. In this chain, TRBV5-1 is recombined with TRBJ2-2; 7 bases in the junction line up with TRBD1. This receptor was identified in an adult with an advanced solid tumor such as melanoma, head and neck, liver or kidney cancer. Here the CDR3 is given as CASRFGPGGSAGELFF. The sequenced DNA: TGCGCCAGCAGATTTGGACCAGGGGGTTCTGCCGGGGAGCTGTTTTTT.